The 22 T cell receptor beta chains below all came from one sample that was sequenced in a study of T cells in Graves' hyperthyroidism and ophthalmopathy. RNA transcripts gave rise to amplified TCR beta CDR3 regions. The TCR CDR3 was amplified in a first-round RT-PCR using the HTBI primer set. TCRdb recomputed calls from the multiplex PCR reads with MiXCR, one row per CDR3 protein. The sample holds about 420,000 distinct CDR3 sequences, roughly 15% seen once. Sequenced sample: blood. The receptor source for this set is a woman aged 18-35 years with Graves' hyperthyroidism.

There are a few counts of this clonotype. J is TRBJ2-2 and V is TRBV24-1; 7 bases are shared with TRBD1. V gave up 7 bases and J gave up 2 bases; unmatched junction bases: 12. The germline V gene has CDR1 KGHDR and CDR2 SFDVKD. The CDR3 is 17 residues long. The CDR3 spells CATSKKTGTANTGELFF. CDR3 sequence (DNA): TGTGCCACCAGCAAGAAAACCGGGACAGCTAACACCGGGGAGCTGTTTTTT.

This clonotype was seen at least ten times. The gene calls are TRBV3-1 and TRBJ2-1; unclear D gene. V gave up 0 bases and J gave up 0 bases, with 12 bases separating them. This CDR3 comprises 17 residues. CDR1 is LGHDT and CDR2 is YNNKEL in the germline V gene (reference sequence). DNA of the CDR3: TGTGCCAGCAGCCAAGAGCTGGGCGGAAGCTCCTACAATGAGCAGTTCTTC. Translation gives CASSQELGGSSYNEQFF.

J is TRBJ2-7 and V is TRBV5-6; no firm D call. The CDR3 covers 15 residues. Between the trimmed V and J ends, which lost 0 bases and 0 bases, there was a span of 10 bases. The germline V gene encodes CDR1 SGHDT and CDR2 YYEEEE. The CDR3 DNA follows: TGTGCCAGCAGCTTGGTGGTGATGAGCTCCTACGAGCAGTACTTC. Translated, it gives CASSLVVMSSYEQYF.

This clonotype appeared many times. This chain joins TRBV5-1 and TRBJ2-7, with a weak D call TRBD2 (5 bases). V was shortened by 4 bases and J by 9 bases, with 20 bases between the two germline ends. The CDR3 has 14 residues. Per the germline V gene, CDR1 is SGHRS and CDR2 is YFSETQ. CDR3 bases: TGCGCCAGCAGCGCCGGAGGCAGGCGAACCCGGCAGTACTTC. Its translation: CASSAGGRRTRQYF.

This clonotype was seen many times. The genes are TRBV12-3 or TRBV12-4 and TRBJ2-3; D gene ambiguous. Trimming removed 6 bases from V and 0 bases from J, with 16 bases in between. The CDR3 is 16 residues long. CDR3 sequence (DNA): TGTGCCAGCAGCCCACGGTTTTGGGAAAGCACAGATACGCAGTATTTT. Amino acids: CASSPRFWESTDTQYF.

The V and J genes are TRBV28 and TRBJ1-6; D is unresolved. Germline V gene sequence: CDR1 MDHEN, CDR2 SYDVKM. There are 15 residues in the CDR3. Trimming took 10 bases from V and 0 from J, leaving 13 bases between them. CDR3 DNA: TGTGCCACCCGGACCGACGACTCCTATAATTCACCCCTCCACTTT. Translated, it gives CATRTDDSYNSPLHF.

This clonotype was observed at least ten times. The rearrangement uses TRBV3-1 and TRBJ2-1; D is unclear. Germline V gene sequence: CDR1 LGHDT, CDR2 YNNKEL (reference sequence). This CDR3 contains 13 residues. V lost 4 bases, J lost 4 bases, and 8 bases lay in between. CDR3 nucleotide sequence: TGTGCCAGCAGCCTCGCCGGTTACAATGAGCAGTTCTTC. The encoded protein is CASSLAGYNEQFF.

V usage is TRBV5-4 and J usage is TRBJ2-1, with 11 bases aligning to TRBD2. The germline V gene encodes CDR1 SGHNT and CDR2 YYREEE (reference sequence). The CDR3 has 16 amino acids. V dropped 4 bases and J dropped 5; count of bases not matched to a gene: 8. The CDR3 DNA reads TGTGCCAGCAGCCCGGGACTAGCGGCCTACAACAATGAGCAGTTCTTC. Translating gives CASSPGLAAYNNEQFF.

This clonotype was counted a few times. J is TRBJ1-2 and V is TRBV4-3, with 9 nucleotides matching TRBD1. Germline assignment: CDR1 LGHNA and CDR2 YSLEER. The junction had 10 bases not matched to a gene; V was cut back by 3 bases and J by 8 bases. The length of the CDR3 is 15 residues. CDR3 amino acids: CASSQGDWTGDGYTF. In DNA form, the CDR3 reads TGCGCCAGCAGCCAGGGAGATTGGACAGGGGACGGCTACACCTTC.

This clonotype was seen many times. The chain is built from TRBV15 and TRBJ1-1; weak D call: TRBD1 (5 bases). Trimming cost V 5 bases and J 5 bases, with 15 bases left between them. Per the germline V gene, CDR1 is LNHNV and CDR2 is YYDKDF (reference sequence). The CDR3 runs to 14 residues. In nucleotides, the CDR3 is TGTGCCACCAGCGTCTCCAGGGTGGGAACTGAAGCTTTCTTT. Translation gives CATSVSRVGTEAFF. The entire variable domain, with the rest obtained from reference TRBV15 and TRBJ1-1, is as follows: DAMVIQNPRYQVTQFGKPVTLSCSQTLNHNVMYWYQQKSSQAPKLLFHYYDKDFNNEADTPDNFQSRRPNTSFCFLDIRSPGLGDTAMYLCATSVSRVGTEAFFGQGTRLTVV.

The table lists this clonotype with many counts. CDR3 sequence: CASSLEPKLLGYTF. The DNA of the CDR3 is TGTGCCAGCAGTTTAGAGCCGAAACTCCTGGGCTACACCTTC. The chain couples TRBV27 to TRBJ1-2, with unresolved D. Germline values: CDR1 MNHEY, CDR2 SMNVEV (reference sequence). Trimming took 2 bases from V and 8 from J, leaving 15 bases between them. The CDR3 totals 14 residues.

In this sample, this clonotype turned up a few times. This chain connects TRBV5-1 to TRBJ1-3, with D unclear. V was pared by 4 bases and J by 0 bases, with 17 bases between. Looked up from germline, CDR1 is SGHRS and CDR2 is YFSETQ. The CDR3 extends over 17 amino acids. The CDR3 reads CASSPTTTGYSGNTIYF. The CDR3 DNA reads TGCGCCAGCAGCCCGACGACAACTGGGTACTCTGGAAACACCATATATTTT.

This clonotype was picked up many times. The chain carries TRBV5-8 and TRBJ2-3; D possibly corresponds to TRBD2 (6 bases). The germline V and J ends were trimmed by 5 bases and 5 bases, with 12 bases remaining between them. The CDR3 is 13 amino acids. Germline lookup yields CDR1 SGHTS and CDR2 YDEGEE. The CDR3 here is CASSLTSLDTQYF. DNA of the CDR3: TGTGCCAGCAGTTTAACTAGCTTAGATACGCAGTATTTT.

This clonotype showed up just a few times. CDR3 DNA sequence: TGCAGCGTGTTGCAACCATCGGGGTACACCGGGGAGCTGTTTTTT. Protein sequence: CSVLQPSGYTGELFF. The chain couples TRBV29-1 to TRBJ2-2; TRBD2 is a possible D gene (5 bases). Germline-derived CDR1 and CDR2 are SQVTM and ANQGSEA. This CDR3 has 15 amino acids. Trimming removed 6 bases at V and 3 bases at J, with 17 bases between.

This clonotype was seen at least ten times. CDR3 protein: CASSPGPEAFF. CDR3 nucleotide sequence: TGTGCCAGCTCACCAGGGCCTGAAGCTTTCTTT. The chain carries TRBV18 and TRBJ1-1, with D unresolved. CDR1 and CDR2 (germline): KGHSH, LQKENI. V was clipped by 2 bases and J by 6 bases, with 4 bases between them. This CDR3 is 11 amino acids long.

This clonotype was observed many times. This rearrangement joins TRBV13 to TRBJ1-2; D call uncertain. The CDR3 runs 14 residues. From germline, CDR1 is PRHDT and CDR2 FYEKMQ (reference sequence). Trimming left V 3 bases short and J 4 bases short, with 12 bases between. CDR3 coding DNA: TGTGCCAGCAGCTTTAATGGAAACCCCTATGGCTACACCTTC. Protein: CASSFNGNPYGYTF. Together with reference TRBV13 and TRBJ1-2, the CDR3 gives the full variable domain: AAGVIQSPRHLIKEKRETATLKCYPIPRHDTVYWYQQGPGQDPQFLISFYEKMQSDKGSIPDRFSAQQFSDYHSELNMSSLELGDSALYFCASSFNGNPYGYTFGSGTRLTVV.

This clonotype was found a few times. J is TRBJ1-2 and V is TRBV9; 9 nucleotides line up with TRBD1. Germline CDR1 and CDR2: SGDLS and YYNGEE. CDR3 length: 15 amino acids. V lost 0 bases, J lost 5 bases, and 5 bases stayed unmatched. CDR3 region: CASSVAWTGVYGYTF. CDR3 nucleotide sequence: TGTGCCAGCAGCGTAGCGTGGACAGGGGTATATGGCTACACCTTC.

This clonotype was counted many times. The V and J genes are TRBV3-1 and TRBJ1-2, with D maybe TRBD1 (6 bases). Trimming cost V 4 bases and J 5 bases, with 17 bases left between them. CDR1 LGHDT and CDR2 YNNKEL come from the germline V gene (reference sequence). This CDR3 region has 15 residues. CDR3 coding DNA: TGTGCCAGCAGCCTCCTACAGGGTTTGGAATATGGCTACACCTTC. This codes for CASSLLQGLEYGYTF.

Many counts were recorded for this clonotype. This sequence joins TRBV3-1 and TRBJ1-1; a possible D gene is TRBD1 (6 bases). The CDR3 spans 13 residues. CDR1 and CDR2 from the germline V gene are LGHDT and YNNKEL (reference sequence). Deletions cut 2 bases from V and 8 bases from J, with 12 bases between. CDR3 DNA: TGTGCCAGCAGCCAACACAGGGTGGGAGAAGCTTTCTTT. Translation: CASSQHRVGEAFF.

This clonotype appeared many times. J is TRBJ1-5 and V is TRBV20-1; perhaps TRBD1 as D (5 bases). The CDR3 length is 16 residues. With 3 bases removed from V and 0 bases from J, the gap between germline ends came to 15 bases. Germline V gene sequence: CDR1 DFQATT, CDR2 SNEGSKA (reference sequence). This CDR3 reads CSASRPGDLSNQPQHF. CDR3 nucleotides: TGCAGTGCTAGTCGTCCGGGGGACCTTAGCAATCAGCCCCAGCATTTT.

This clonotype was counted ten times or more. The chain carries TRBV18 and TRBJ2-1; no firm D call. V was pared by 4 bases and J by 1 base, with 14 bases between. The CDR3 runs to 16 residues. The germline V gene has CDR1 KGHSH and CDR2 LQKENI. The CDR3 loop is CASSRSGRASYNEQFF. DNA of the CDR3: TGTGCCAGCTCACGCTCTGGCCGAGCGTCCTACAATGAGCAGTTCTTC.

This clonotype was seen at least ten times. The rearrangement joins TRBV28 to TRBJ1-2; the D is unclear. The CDR3 is 14 amino acids. The V gene's germline CDR1 is MDHEN and CDR2 SYDVKM. The ends were cut back, 0 bases at V and 0 bases at J, with 5 bases in the middle. The CDR3 reads CASSLWGANYGYTF. CDR3 sequence (DNA): TGTGCCAGCAGTTTATGGGGAGCTAACTATGGCTACACCTTC.